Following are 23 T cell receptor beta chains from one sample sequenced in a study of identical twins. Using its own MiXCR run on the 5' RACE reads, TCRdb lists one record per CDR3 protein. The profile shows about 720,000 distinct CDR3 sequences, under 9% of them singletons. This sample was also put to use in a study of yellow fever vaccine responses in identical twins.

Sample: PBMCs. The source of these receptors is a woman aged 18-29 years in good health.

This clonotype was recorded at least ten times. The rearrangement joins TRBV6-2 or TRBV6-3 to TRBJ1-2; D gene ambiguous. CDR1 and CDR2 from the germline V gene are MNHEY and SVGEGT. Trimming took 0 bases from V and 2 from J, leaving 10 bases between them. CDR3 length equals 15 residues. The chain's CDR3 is CASSYSNRLNYGYTF. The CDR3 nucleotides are TGTGCCAGCAGTTACTCGAATAGGCTAAACTATGGCTACACCTTC.

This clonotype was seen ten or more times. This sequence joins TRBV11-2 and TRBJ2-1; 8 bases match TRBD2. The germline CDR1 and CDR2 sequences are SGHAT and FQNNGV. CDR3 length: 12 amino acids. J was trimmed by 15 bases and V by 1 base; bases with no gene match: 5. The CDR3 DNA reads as TGTGCCAGCAGCTTAGGTCTAGCGGGTATGTTCTTC. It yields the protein CASSLGLAGMFF.

The DNA of the CDR3 is TGCAGCGCCCGACAGGACGCCTACGAGCAGTACTTC. This translates into CSARQDAYEQYF. This chain uses TRBV29-1 with TRBJ2-7, with D tentatively TRBD1 (6 bases). This CDR3 region has 12 residues. Germline CDR1 is SQVTM and CDR2 is ANQGSEA. V lost 7 bases and J lost 2, with 12 bases in between.

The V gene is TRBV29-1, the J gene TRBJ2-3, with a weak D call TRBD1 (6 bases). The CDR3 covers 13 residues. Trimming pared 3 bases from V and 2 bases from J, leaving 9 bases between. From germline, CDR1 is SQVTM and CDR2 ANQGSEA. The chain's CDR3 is CSVDRDTTDTQYF. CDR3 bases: TGCAGCGTTGACAGGGACACCACAGATACGCAGTATTTT.

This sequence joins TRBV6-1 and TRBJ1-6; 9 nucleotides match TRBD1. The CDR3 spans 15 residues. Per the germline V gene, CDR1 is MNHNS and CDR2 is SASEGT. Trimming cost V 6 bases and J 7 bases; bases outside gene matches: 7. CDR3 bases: TGTGCCAGCAGGGGGACAGGGAACTTGAATTCACCCCTCCACTTT. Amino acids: CASRGTGNLNSPLHF.

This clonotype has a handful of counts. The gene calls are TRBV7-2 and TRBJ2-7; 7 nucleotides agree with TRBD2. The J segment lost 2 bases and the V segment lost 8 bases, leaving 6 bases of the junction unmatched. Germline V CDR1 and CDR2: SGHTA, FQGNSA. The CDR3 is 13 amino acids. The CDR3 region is CASASGQTYEQYF. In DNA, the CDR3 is TGTGCCAGCGCTAGCGGCCAGACCTACGAGCAGTACTTC. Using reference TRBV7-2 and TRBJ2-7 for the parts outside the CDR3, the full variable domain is GAGVSQSPSNKVTEKGKDVELRCDPISGHTALYWYRQSLGQGLEFLIYFQGNSAPDKSGLPSDRFSAERTGGSVSTLTIQRTQQEDSAVYLCASASGQTYEQYFGPGTRLTVT.

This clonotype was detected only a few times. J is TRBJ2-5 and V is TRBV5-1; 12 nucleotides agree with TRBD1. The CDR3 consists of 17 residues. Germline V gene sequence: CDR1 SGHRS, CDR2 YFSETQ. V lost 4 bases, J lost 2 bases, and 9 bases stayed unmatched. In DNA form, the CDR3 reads TGCGCCAGCAGCAGGGGACAGGGGGCGGGTCGACAAGAGACCCAGTACTTC. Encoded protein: CASSRGQGAGRQETQYF.

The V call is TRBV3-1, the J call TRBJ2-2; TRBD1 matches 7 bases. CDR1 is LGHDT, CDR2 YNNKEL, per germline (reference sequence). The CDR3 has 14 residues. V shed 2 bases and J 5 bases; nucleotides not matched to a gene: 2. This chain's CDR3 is CASSQPGGTGELFF. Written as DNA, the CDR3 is TGTGCCAGCAGCCAACCAGGGGGTACCGGGGAGCTGTTTTTT.

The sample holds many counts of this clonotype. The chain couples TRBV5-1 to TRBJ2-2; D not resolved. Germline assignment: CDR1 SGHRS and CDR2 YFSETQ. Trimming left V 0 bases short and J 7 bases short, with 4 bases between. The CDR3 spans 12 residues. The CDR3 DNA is TGCGCCAGCAGCTTGGGCGTCGGGGAGCTGTTTTTT. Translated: CASSLGVGELFF. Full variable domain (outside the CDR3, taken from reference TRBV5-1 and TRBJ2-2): KAGVTQTPRYLIKTRGQQVTLSCSPISGHRSVSWYQQTPGQGLQFLFEYFSETQRNKGNFPGRFSGRQFSNSRSEMNVSTLELGDSALYLCASSLGVGELFFGEGSRLTVL.

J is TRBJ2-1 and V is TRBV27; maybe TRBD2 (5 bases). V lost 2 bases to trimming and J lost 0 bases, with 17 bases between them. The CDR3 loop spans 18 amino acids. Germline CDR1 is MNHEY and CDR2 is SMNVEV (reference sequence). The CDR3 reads CASSLEGRRPSSYNEQFF. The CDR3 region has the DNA TGTGCCAGCAGTTTAGAGGGTCGTCGGCCGAGCTCCTACAATGAGCAGTTCTTC.

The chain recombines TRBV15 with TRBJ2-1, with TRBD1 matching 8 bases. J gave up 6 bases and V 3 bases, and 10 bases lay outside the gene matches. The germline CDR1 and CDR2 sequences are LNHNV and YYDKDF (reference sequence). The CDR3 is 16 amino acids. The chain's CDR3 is CATSRLTGDPFNEQFF. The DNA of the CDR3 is TGTGCCACCAGCAGGTTGACAGGGGACCCTTTCAATGAGCAGTTCTTC.

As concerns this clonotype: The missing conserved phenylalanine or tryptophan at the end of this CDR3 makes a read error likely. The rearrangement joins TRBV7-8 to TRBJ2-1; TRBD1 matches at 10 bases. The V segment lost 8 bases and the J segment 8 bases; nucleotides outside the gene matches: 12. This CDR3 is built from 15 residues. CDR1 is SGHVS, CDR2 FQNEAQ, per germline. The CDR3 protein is CASGKTGTGEDEQFS. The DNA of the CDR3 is TGTGCCAGCGGGAAAACCGGGACAGGGGAGGATGAGCAGTTCTCC.

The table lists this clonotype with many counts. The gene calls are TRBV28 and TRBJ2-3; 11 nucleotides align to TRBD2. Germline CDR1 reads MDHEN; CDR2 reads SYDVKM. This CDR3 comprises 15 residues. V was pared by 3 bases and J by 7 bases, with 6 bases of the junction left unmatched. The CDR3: CASSFGSGRANTQYF. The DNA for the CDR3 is TGTGCCAGCAGTTTTGGTAGCGGGAGGGCAAATACGCAGTATTTT.

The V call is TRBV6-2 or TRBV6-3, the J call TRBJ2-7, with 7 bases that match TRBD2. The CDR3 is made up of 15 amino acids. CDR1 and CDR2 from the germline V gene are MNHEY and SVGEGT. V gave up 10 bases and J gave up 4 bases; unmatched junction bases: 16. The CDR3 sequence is CATLYGGSGSYEQYF. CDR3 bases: TGTGCCACCCTCTACGGGGGTAGCGGGTCTTACGAGCAGTACTTC.

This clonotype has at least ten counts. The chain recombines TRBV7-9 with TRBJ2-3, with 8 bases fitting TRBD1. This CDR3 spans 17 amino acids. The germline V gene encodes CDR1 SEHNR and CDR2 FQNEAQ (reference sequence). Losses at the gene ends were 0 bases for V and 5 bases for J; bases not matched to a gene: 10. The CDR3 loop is CASSLALWGQEKDTQYF. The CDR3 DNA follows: TGTGCCAGCAGCTTAGCGCTTTGGGGACAGGAAAAAGATACGCAGTATTTT.

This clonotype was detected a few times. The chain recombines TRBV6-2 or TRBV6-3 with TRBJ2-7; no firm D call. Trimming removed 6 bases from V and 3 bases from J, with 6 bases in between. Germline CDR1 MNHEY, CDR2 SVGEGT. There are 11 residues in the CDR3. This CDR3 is CASSFHYEQYF. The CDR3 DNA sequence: TGTGCCAGCAGCTTCCACTACGAGCAGTACTTC.

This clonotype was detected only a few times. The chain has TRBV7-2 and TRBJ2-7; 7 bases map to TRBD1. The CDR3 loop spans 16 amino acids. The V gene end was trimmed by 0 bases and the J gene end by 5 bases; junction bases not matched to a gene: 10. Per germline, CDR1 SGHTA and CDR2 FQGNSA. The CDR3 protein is CASSLARGLSLDEQYF. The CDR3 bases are TGTGCCAGCAGCTTAGCTAGGGGGCTAAGTCTCGACGAGCAGTACTTC.

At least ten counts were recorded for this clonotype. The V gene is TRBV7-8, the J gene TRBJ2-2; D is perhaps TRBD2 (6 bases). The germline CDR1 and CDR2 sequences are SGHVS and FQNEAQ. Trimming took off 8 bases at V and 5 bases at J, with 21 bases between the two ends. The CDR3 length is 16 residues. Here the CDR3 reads CASPKLSGTRTGELFF. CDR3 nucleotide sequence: TGTGCCAGCCCGAAGCTCTCGGGGACTCGGACCGGGGAGCTGTTTTTT.

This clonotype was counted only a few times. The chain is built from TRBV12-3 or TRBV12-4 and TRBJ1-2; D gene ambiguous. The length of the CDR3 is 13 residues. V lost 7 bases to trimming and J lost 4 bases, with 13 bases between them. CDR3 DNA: TGTGCCAGCACCCCCCGGACCTCCTATGGCTACACCTTC. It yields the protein CASTPRTSYGYTF.

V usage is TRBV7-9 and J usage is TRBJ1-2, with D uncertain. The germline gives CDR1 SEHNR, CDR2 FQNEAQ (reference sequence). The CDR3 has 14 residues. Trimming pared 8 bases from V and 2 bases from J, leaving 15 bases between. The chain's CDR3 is CASGKPGGNYGYTF. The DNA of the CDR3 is TGTGCCAGCGGAAAACCAGGAGGAAACTATGGCTACACCTTC.

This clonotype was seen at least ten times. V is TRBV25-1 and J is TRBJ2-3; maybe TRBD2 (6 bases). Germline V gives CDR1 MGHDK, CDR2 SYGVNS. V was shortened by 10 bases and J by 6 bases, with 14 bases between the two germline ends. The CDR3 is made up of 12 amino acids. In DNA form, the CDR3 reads TGTGCCACCATGACGGGGGATGATACGCAGTATTTT. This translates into CATMTGDDTQYF. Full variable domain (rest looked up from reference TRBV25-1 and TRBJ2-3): EADIYQTPRYLVIGTGKKITLECSQTMGHDKMYWYQQDPGMELHLIHYSYGVNSTEKGDLSSESTVSRIRTEHFPLTLESARPSHTSQYLCATMTGDDTQYFGPGTRLTVL.

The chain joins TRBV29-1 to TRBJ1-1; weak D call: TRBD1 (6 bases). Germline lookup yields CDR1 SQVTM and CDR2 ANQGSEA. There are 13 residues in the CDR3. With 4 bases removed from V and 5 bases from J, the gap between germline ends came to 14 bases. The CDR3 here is CSVAQGRKTEAFF. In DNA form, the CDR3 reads TGCAGCGTTGCGCAGGGGAGGAAGACTGAAGCTTTCTTT.

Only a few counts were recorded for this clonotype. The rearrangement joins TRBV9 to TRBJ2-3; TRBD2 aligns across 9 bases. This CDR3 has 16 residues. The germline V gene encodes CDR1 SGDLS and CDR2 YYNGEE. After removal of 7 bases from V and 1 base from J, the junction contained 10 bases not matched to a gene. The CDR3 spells CASGLAWGRGTDTQYF. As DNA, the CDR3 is TGTGCCAGCGGACTAGCGTGGGGCCGCGGCACAGATACGCAGTATTTT.